Listed below are T cell receptor beta chains from one sample, sequenced in a study of OX40 agonist ivuxolimab in advanced cancers. Measured with immunoSEQ multiplex PCR; TCRdb has only the in-frame clones, and not every one. The table has about 60,000 clones, more than 80% seen once. The sequences come from CD4+ or CD8+ T cells sorted from blood, collected in a trial of the OX40 agonist ivuxolimab. Receptors were obtained from an adult with an advanced solid tumor such as melanoma, head and neck, liver or kidney cancer. Each CDR3 is given without its conserved first and last residue.

TRBV5-1	TRBJ2-7	12	ASSGGRGPYEQY
TRBV18	TRBJ1-3	12	ASSPDQSGNTIY
TRBV28	TRBJ2-7	11	ASQQDVFDEQY
TRBV7-2	TRBJ2-7	10	ASRAGPYEQY
TRBV7-9	TRBJ2-7	12	ASSAPGQGYEQY
TRBV10-3	TRBJ1-1	10	ATRHMNTEAF
TRBV19	TRBJ1-5	12	ASSLRQGAQPQH
TRBV20-1	TRBJ2-1	9	SALAGDEQF
TRBV27	TRBJ2-2	12	ASSSGFNTGELF
TRBV19	TRBJ1-1	12	ASTNIGLNTEAF
TRBV19	TRBJ1-5	14	ASSIGGTGLASPQH
TRBV18	TRBJ2-7	10	ASSQSGYEQY
TRBV5-1	TRBJ2-1	15	ASSWPLGEATNNEQF
TRBV7-3	TRBJ2-6	17	ASSLISTGGSTGANVLT
TRBV27	TRBJ1-4	14	ASSLSWDRGYEKLF
TRBV20-1	TRBJ1-1	9	SAVKTTEAF
TRBV19	TRBJ2-1	14	ASSISSQGVYNEQF
TRBV4-1	TRBJ2-7	12	ASSRFGGIYEQY
TRBV7-9	TRBJ2-5	12	ASSSGGFQETQY
TRBV11-2	TRBJ2-2	14	ASSLEGGSGTGELF
TRBV19	TRBJ2-1	14	ASSGQGVRFYNEQF
TRBV5-1	TRBJ2-1	13	ASSLLTGTHNEQF
TRBV30	TRBJ2-5	13	AWSALGWERETQY
TRBV11-3	TRBJ1-2	10	ASSADLYGYT